A single sample is the source of the 11 T cell receptor beta chains below, sequenced in a study of blood T cells in healthy people across ages. The authors ran a second PCR of 7 to 11 cycles using a sample-barcoded 5' primer and a J-beta primer mix. TCRdb re-called the 5' RACE reads through MiXCR, storing one row per CDR3 protein. The table shows about 2 million distinct CDR3 sequences, with roughly 49% occurring only once. Material: blood. The receptor set was obtained from a woman aged 40 to 49 in good health.

The rearrangement links TRBV25-1 to TRBJ2-3; the D is unclear. Per the germline V gene, CDR1 is MGHDK and CDR2 is SYGVNS. CDR3 length: 12 amino acids. V lost 10 bases to trimming and J lost 5 bases, with 13 bases between them. The CDR3 is CATTSLGDTQYF. The CDR3 DNA reads TGTGCCACTACCTCCTTGGGAGATACGCAGTATTTT.

In its sample, this clonotype was seen a few times. The chain has TRBV2 and TRBJ2-5; D might be TRBD1 or TRBD2, each matching 5 bases. In germline, CDR1 is SNHLY, CDR2 FYNNEI. V shed 6 bases and J shed 0 bases, with 14 bases lying between them. The CDR3 sequence is 15 residues long. The DNA for the CDR3 is TGTGCCAGCAGCGATACTCCGGGACACCAAGAGACCCAGTACTTC. It is translated as CASSDTPGHQETQYF.

The chain is built from TRBV6-5 and TRBJ2-7; 7 positions agree with TRBD1. Germline loops: CDR1 MNHEY, CDR2 SVGAGI. This CDR3 contains 15 residues. The ends lost 6 bases at V and 7 bases at J; junction bases unmatched: 15. The CDR3 nucleotides are TGTGCCAGCAGCCGCCTCGTCCAGGGGGTATATGAGCAGTACTTC. Its protein is CASSRLVQGVYEQYF.

With respect to this clonotype: This clone may be a read error of a much larger clone one base away. The V and J genes are TRBV28 and TRBJ2-5, with a possible D match to TRBD2 (6 bases). V was shortened by 1 base and J by 11 bases, with 17 bases between the two germline ends. The CDR3 spans 14 residues. Per the germline V gene, CDR1 is MDHEN and CDR2 is SYDVKM. The CDR3 region has the DNA TGTGCCAGCAGTTTATCCGGGACTGCCAATGAGCAGTACTTC. Translated, it gives CASSLSGTANEQYF.

The J gene is TRBJ2-3, the V gene TRBV2, with D tentatively TRBD1 (6 bases). Deletions cut 3 bases from V and 10 bases from J, with 20 bases between. Looked up from germline, CDR1 is SNHLY and CDR2 is FYNNEI. The CDR3 covers 15 residues. CDR3 sequence reads: CASSERGIGTDAQYF. For the CDR3, the DNA is TGTGCCAGCAGTGAGAGGGGGATCGGCACGGATGCGCAGTATTTT.

This chain connects TRBV20-1 to TRBJ2-3; D gene unclear. The length of the CDR3 is 12 residues. CDR1 and CDR2 from the germline V gene are DFQATT and SNEGSKA (reference sequence). V lost 6 bases and J 4 bases, leaving 11 bases between the germline ends. The CDR3 protein is CSADSPPDTQYF. For the CDR3, the DNA is TGCAGTGCCGATTCCCCCCCAGATACGCAGTATTTT.

The chain joins TRBV20-1 to TRBJ2-3; D is perhaps TRBD2 (6 bases). The CDR3 runs to 14 residues. Per germline, CDR1 DFQATT and CDR2 SNEGSKA (reference sequence). V shed 5 bases and J shed 2 bases, with 14 bases lying between them. The CDR3 DNA sequence: TGCAGTGCTGGCCTCGGGGGAAACACAGATACGCAGTATTTT. Protein: CSAGLGGNTDTQYF.

This clonotype was counted a few times. The chain employs TRBV4-3 and TRBJ2-7, with TRBD1 matching over 9 bases. This CDR3 region has 16 residues. In germline, CDR1 is LGHNA, CDR2 YSLEER. With 3 bases clipped from V and 2 bases from J, the junction kept 8 bases outside the gene matches. CDR3 amino acids: CASSQAWTGATYEQYF. In DNA, the CDR3 is TGCGCCAGCAGCCAGGCTTGGACAGGGGCGACCTACGAGCAGTACTTC.

This chain joins TRBV6-2 or TRBV6-3 and TRBJ1-5; D ambiguous. Trimming stripped 6 bases from V and 3 bases from J, with 15 bases between. The germline gives CDR1 MNHEY, CDR2 SVGEGT. The CDR3 spans 15 residues. This CDR3 reads CASSHSGSINQPQHF. The DNA of the CDR3 is TGTGCCAGCAGCCATAGTGGGTCAATCAATCAGCCCCAGCATTTT.

There are a few counts of this clonotype. V is TRBV4-1 and J is TRBJ2-7; maybe TRBD2 (6 bases). Deletions cut 4 bases from V and 6 bases from J, with 22 bases between. Germline V CDR1 and CDR2: MGHRA, YSYEKL. The CDR3 consists of 16 residues. CDR3 nucleotide sequence: TGCGCCAGCAGCCGCACACTAGCCCAGGACAACGTCGAGCAGTACTTC. Protein: CASSRTLAQDNVEQYF.

The chain has TRBV20-1 and TRBJ2-7, with D possibly TRBD1 on 5 matching bases. This CDR3 comprises 18 residues. The ends were cut back, 3 bases at V and 1 base at J, with 25 bases in the middle. The germline CDR1 and CDR2 sequences are DFQATT and SNEGSKA (reference sequence). The CDR3 sequence is CSASGSLGLGIGSYEQYF. CDR3 sequence (DNA): TGCAGTGCTAGTGGGTCCCTGGGGCTGGGGATTGGGTCCTACGAGCAGTACTTC.